This TCR beta chain was recorded in a study of human T cells and chemical hapten exposure. Study-wide context: Patch tests applied 0.01% DPC to the upper back and were scored after 6 days. How much TCR each sample yielded varied, mostly because pooled library volumes differed slightly.

TCRdb analysed the RACE reads with MiXCR anew, one entry per CDR3 protein. The sample carries 340,000 or so distinct CDR3 sequences, around 7% recorded once. Comment on this clonotype: What it recognizes is unknown.

Study outcomes and limitations: Compared to controls, expanded TCRs made significantly more large clusters of similar CDR3s.

Per germline, CDR1 SNHLY and CDR2 FYNNEI. The CDR3 loop spans 14 amino acids. V trimming: 6 bases; J trimming: 1 base; junction bases outside the gene matches: 4. The time point was: patch test 1, 2 weeks after DPC sensitization. The treatment: therapeutic diphenylcyclopropenone sensitization with weekly scalp DPC. Blood collection took place prior to placing each patch test. This chain connects TRBV2 to TRBJ1-1; 8 nucleotides match TRBD1. This sample comprised whole blood, obtained in connection with sensitization to the hapten diphenylcyclopropenone (DPC). This receptor was identified in a woman aged 18-29 years with alopecia areata. Some clones in this sample may be carry-over from other donors' samples. The CDR3 DNA reads as TGTGCCAGCAGAGCCGACAGGGGGAACACTGAAGCTTTCTTT. Translated: CASRADRGNTEAFF.